This T cell receptor (beta chain) was recovered during a study of blood T cell repertoires in COVID-19. The wider study: Samples taken during acute and convalescent COVID-19 were collected in the United States, Italy and Spain.

The germline CDR1 and CDR2 sequences are SGHTS and YDEGEE. CDR3 length: 11 amino acids. Between the trimmed V and J ends, which lost 1 base and 8 bases, there was a span of 4 bases. Original processing methods: Reference gene primer amplification in the assay estimated nucleated cell counts. The assay was immunoSEQ multiplex PCR, and TCRdb's table has in-frame clones only and misses some. Clonal size and the V and J genes are those of that table, whereas D and trimming came from the DNA. The data show a few hundred thousand clones, with more than 85% seen just once and around 3% held by the top ten. This TCR came from a woman aged 25 to 39 who had recovered from COVID-19. Sequencing used PBMCs or T cells enriched from blood (not recorded which). The genes are TRBV5-8 and TRBJ2-1; D ambiguous. CDR3 loop: CASSLFDEQFF. In nucleotides, the CDR3 is TGTGCCAGCAGCTTGTTCGATGAGCAGTTCTTC. The variable domain in full, with the rest retrieved from reference TRBV5-8 and TRBJ2-1, is EAGVTQSPTHLIKTRGQQATLRCSPISGHTSVYWYQQALGLGLQFLLWYDEGEERNRGNFPPRFSGRQFPNYSSELNVNALELEDSALYLCASSLFDEQFFGPGTRLTVL.